This T cell receptor (beta chain) comes out of a study of naive and memory T cell subsets. Deletions cut 1 base from V and 2 bases from J, with 6 bases between. CDR3 length equals 14 residues. CDR1 is LGHNA and CDR2 is YNFKEQ in the germline V gene. Both TRBC1 and TRBC2 were covered by a beta constant-region primer of two equimolar oligonucleotides. Four rounds of PCR amplified the ligated cDNA using nested alpha and beta constant-region primers plus SP2. TCRdb processed the UMI-ligation and nested PCR reads anew with MiXCR; each CDR3 protein has one entry. Of more than 100,000 distinct CDR3 sequences listed, roughly 36% are singletons. After CD4 positive bead selection, the CD4-negative fraction gave CD8 T cells.

The rearrangement uses TRBV4-2 and TRBJ1-3; D unclear. The specimen sequenced was central memory CD4+ T cells from blood. The clonotype was recovered from a human donor in good health. The CDR3: CASSQGETGNTIYF. In nucleotides, the CDR3 is TGTGCCAGCAGCCAAGGGGAAACTGGAAACACCATATATTTT.